The source of this TCR beta chain is a study of T cells in Graves' hyperthyroidism and ophthalmopathy. With duration under 3 months, ophthalmopathy was active: Clinical Activity Score at least 3, NOSPECS at least 4. Used for diagnoses were clinical symptoms, serum thyroxine and TRAb, thyroid ultrasound and orbital computed tomography. A remark on this clonotype: Its antigen is currently unknown.

TCR beta CDR3 regions were amplified from RNA. First-round RT-PCR of the TCR CDR3 relied on the HTBI primer set. TCRdb called the multiplex PCR reads again in MiXCR, with one record for every CDR3 protein. The data show 500,000 to 800,000 distinct CDR3 sequences, approximately 14% seen once. Overall study results and limits: Most clonotypes expanded in the thyroid (above 0.001) were also present in blood. Ophthalmopathy onset followed model prediction by a median roughly 6 months.

The source material was blood. The sequence derives from a woman in her fifties or sixties with Graves' ophthalmopathy.

The CDR3 DNA is TGTGCCAGTAGTATTCCCACAGTTAGCAATCAGCCCCAGCATTTT. Encoded protein: CASSIPTVSNQPQHF. This rearrangement joins TRBV19 to TRBJ1-5; D unclear. This CDR3 is 15 amino acids long. Germline V CDR1 and CDR2: LNHDA, SQIVND (reference sequence). V was cut by 3 bases and J by 0 bases, with 9 bases left in between.